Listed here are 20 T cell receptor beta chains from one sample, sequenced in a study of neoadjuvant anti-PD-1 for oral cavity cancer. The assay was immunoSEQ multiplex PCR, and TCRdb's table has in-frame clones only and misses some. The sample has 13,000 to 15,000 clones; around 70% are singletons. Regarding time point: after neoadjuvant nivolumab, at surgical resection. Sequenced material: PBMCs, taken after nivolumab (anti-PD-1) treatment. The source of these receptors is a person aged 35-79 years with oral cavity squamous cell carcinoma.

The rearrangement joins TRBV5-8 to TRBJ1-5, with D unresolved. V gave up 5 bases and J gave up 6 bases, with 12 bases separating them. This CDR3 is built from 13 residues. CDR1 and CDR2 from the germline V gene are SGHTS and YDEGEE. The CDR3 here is CASSRVKVQPQHF. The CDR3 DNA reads TGTGCCAGCAGTCGGGTTAAGGTTCAGCCCCAGCATTTT.

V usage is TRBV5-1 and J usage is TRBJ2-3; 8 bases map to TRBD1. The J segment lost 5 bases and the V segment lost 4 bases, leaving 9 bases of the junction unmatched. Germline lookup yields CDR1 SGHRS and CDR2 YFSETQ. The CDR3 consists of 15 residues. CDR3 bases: TGCGCCAGCAGCCTGACAGGGGCCAGGGTAGATACGCAGTATTTT. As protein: CASSLTGARVDTQYF.

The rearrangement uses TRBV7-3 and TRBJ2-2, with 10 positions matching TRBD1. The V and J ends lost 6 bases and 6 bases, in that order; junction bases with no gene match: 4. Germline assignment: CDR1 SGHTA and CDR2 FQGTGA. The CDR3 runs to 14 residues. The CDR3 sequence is CASRRGQGSGELFF. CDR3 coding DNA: TGTGCCAGCAGGCGGGGACAGGGGTCCGGGGAGCTGTTTTTT.

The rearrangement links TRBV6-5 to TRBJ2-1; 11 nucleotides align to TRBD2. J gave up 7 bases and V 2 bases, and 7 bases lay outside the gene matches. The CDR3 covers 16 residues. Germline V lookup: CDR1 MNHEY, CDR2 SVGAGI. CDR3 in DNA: TGTGCCAGCAGTTACATTACTAGCGGGAGTGAGAATGAGCAGTTCTTC. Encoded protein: CASSYITSGSENEQFF.

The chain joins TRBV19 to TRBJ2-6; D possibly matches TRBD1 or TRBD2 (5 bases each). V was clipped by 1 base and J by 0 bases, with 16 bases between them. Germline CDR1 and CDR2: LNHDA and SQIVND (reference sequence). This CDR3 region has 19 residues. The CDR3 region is CASSIGDGDIRSGANVLTF. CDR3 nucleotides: TGTGCCAGTAGTATAGGGGACGGAGACATTCGCTCTGGGGCCAACGTCCTGACTTTC.

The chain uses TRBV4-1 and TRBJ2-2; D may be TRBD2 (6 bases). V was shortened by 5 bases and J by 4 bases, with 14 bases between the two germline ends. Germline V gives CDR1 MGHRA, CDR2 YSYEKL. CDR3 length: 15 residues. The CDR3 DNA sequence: TGCGCCAGCAGCGTATCGGGGAGGACCACCGGGGAGCTGTTTTTT. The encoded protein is CASSVSGRTTGELFF.

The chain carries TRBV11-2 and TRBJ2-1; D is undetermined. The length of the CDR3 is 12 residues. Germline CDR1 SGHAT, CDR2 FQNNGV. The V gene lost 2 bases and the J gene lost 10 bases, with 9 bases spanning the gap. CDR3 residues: CASSLWVGEQFF. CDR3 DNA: TGTGCCAGCAGCTTATGGGTAGGAGAGCAGTTCTTC.

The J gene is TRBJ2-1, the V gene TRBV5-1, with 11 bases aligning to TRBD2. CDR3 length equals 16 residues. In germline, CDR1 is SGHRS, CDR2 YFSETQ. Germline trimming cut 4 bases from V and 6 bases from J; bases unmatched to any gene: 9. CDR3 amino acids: CASSPGLAGLLNEQFF. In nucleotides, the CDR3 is TGCGCCAGCAGCCCCGGACTAGCGGGTCTCCTCAATGAGCAGTTCTTC.

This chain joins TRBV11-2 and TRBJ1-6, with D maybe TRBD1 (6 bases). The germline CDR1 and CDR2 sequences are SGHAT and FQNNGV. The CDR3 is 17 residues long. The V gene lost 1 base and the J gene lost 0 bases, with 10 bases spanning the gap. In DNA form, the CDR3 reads TGTGCCAGCAGCTTAGGGACAGACCTCTCCTATAATTCACCCCTCCACTTT. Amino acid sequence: CASSLGTDLSYNSPLHF. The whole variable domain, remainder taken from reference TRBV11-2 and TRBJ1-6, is EAGVAQSPRYKIIEKRQSVAFWCNPISGHATLYWYQQILGQGPKLLIQFQNNGVVDDSQLPKDRFSAERLKGVDSTLKIQPAKLEDSAVYLCASSLGTDLSYNSPLHFGNGTRLTVT.

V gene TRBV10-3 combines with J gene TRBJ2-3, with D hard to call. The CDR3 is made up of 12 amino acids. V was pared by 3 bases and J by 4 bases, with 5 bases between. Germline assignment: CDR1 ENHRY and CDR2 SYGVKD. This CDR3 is CAISDSADTQYF. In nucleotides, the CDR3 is TGTGCCATCAGTGACAGCGCAGATACGCAGTATTTT.

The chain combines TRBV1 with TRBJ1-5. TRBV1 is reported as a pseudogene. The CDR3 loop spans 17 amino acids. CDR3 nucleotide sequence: TGCACCAGCAGCCAAGATTGTCCAGGAGCTAGCAATCAGCCCCAGCATTTT. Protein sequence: CTSSQDCPGASNQPQHF.

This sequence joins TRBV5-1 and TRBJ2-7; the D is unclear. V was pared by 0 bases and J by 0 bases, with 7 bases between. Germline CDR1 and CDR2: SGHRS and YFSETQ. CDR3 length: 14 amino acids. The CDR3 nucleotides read TGCGCCAGCAGCTTGGCGGGCAGCTCCTACGAGCAGTACTTC. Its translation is CASSLAGSSYEQYF.

The CDR3 reads CASSQGPVVVGEKLFF. The CDR3 DNA sequence: TGTGCCAGCAGCCAAGGTCCGGTGGTCGTGGGGGAAAAACTGTTTTTT. The J gene is TRBJ1-4, the V gene TRBV14; no firm D call. Trimming removed 1 base at V and 8 bases at J, with 17 bases between. CDR3 size: 16 residues. The germline gives CDR1 SGHDN, CDR2 FVKESK.

CDR3: CASSLYSGVGGTDTQYF. CDR3 coding DNA: TGTGCCAGCAGCTTATATTCGGGGGTCGGTGGCACAGATACGCAGTATTTT. V usage is TRBV7-3 and J usage is TRBJ2-3; possibly TRBD2 for D (6 bases). Germline V gives CDR1 SGHTA, CDR2 FQGTGA. CDR3 size: 17 residues. V was pared by 2 bases and J by 1 base, with 16 bases between.

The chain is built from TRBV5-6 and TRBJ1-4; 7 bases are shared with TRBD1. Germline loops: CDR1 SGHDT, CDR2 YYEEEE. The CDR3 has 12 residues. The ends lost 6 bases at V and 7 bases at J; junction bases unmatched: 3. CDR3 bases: TGTGCCAGCAACGACAGGGTTGAAAAACTGTTTTTT. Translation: CASNDRVEKLFF.

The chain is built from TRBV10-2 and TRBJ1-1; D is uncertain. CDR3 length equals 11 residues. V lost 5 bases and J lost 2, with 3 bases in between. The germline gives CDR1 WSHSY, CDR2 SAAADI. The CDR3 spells CASSRNTEAFF. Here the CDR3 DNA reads TGCGCCAGCAGTAGAAACACTGAAGCTTTCTTT.

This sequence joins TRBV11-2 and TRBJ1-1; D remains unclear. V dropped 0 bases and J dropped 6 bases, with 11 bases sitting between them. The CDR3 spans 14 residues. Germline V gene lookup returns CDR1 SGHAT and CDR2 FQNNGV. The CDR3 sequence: CASSLEYISAEAFF. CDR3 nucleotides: TGTGCCAGCAGCTTAGAGTATATATCGGCTGAAGCTTTCTTT.

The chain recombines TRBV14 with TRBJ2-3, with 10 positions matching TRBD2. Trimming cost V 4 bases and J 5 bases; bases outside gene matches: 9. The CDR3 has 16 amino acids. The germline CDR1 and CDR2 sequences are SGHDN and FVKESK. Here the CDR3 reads CASSPLAGDFQDTQYF. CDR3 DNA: TGTGCCAGCAGCCCCCTAGCGGGAGACTTTCAAGATACGCAGTATTTT.

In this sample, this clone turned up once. CDR3 DNA: TGCGCCAGCAGCTTTGGTAAAGGGGGCACTGAAGCTTTCTTT. Amino acids: CASSFGKGGTEAFF. This chain uses TRBV5-1 with TRBJ1-1, with TRBD1 as a possible D gene (6 bases). CDR1 and CDR2 (germline): SGHRS, YFSETQ. Trimming stripped 2 bases from V and 4 bases from J, with 12 bases between. This CDR3 has 14 residues.

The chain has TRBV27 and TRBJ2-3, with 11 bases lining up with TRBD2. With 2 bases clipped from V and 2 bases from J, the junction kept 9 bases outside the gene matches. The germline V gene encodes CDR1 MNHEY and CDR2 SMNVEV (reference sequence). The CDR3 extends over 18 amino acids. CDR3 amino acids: CASSLTVAGGPITDTQYF. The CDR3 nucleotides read TGTGCCAGCAGTTTAACCGTAGCGGGAGGGCCTATCACAGATACGCAGTATTTT.